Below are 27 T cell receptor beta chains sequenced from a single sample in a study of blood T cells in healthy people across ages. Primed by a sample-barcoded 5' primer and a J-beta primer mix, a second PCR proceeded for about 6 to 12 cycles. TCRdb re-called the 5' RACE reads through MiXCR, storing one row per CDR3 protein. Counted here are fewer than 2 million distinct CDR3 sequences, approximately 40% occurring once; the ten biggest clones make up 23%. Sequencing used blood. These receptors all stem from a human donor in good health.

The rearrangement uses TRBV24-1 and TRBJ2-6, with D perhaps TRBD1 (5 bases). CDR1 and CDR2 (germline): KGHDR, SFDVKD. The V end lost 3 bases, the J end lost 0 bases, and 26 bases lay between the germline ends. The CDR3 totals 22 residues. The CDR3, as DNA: TGTGCCACCAGTGATCCCGCTATCTCAACGAAGCAGGGAAACTCTGGGGCCAACGTCCTGACTTTC. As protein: CATSDPAISTKQGNSGANVLTF.

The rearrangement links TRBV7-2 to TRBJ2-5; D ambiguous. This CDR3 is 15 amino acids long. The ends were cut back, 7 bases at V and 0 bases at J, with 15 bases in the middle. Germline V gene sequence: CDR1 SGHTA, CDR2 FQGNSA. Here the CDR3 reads CASTQPTAYQETQYF. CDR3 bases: TGTGCCAGCACCCAACCGACGGCGTACCAAGAGACCCAGTACTTC.

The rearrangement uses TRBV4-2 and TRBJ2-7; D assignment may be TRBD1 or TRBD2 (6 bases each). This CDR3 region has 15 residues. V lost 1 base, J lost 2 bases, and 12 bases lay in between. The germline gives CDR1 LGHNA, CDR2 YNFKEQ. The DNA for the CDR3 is TGTGCCAGCAGCCAAGGTCCGGGGGCCCCCTACGAGCAGTACTTC. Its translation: CASSQGPGAPYEQYF.

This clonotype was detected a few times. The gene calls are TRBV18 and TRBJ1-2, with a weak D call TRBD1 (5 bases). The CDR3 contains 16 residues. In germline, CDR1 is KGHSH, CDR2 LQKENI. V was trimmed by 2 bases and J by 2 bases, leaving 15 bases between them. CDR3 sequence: CASSPSSRGPNYGYTF. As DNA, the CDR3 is TGTGCCAGCTCACCATCATCTAGGGGACCGAACTATGGCTACACCTTC.

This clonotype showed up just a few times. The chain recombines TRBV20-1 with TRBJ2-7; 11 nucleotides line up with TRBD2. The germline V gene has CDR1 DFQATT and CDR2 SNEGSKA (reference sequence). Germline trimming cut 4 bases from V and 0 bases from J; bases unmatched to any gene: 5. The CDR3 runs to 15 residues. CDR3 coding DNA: TGCAGTGCTACAAGACTAGCGGGGTCCTCCTACGAGCAGTACTTC. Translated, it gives CSATRLAGSSYEQYF.

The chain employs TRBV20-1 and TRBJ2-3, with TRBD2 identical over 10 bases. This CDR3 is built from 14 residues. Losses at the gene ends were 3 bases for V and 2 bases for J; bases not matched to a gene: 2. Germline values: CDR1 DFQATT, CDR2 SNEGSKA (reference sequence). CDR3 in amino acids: CSASSGGTTDTQYF. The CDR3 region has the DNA TGCAGTGCTAGTAGCGGGGGGACCACAGATACGCAGTATTTT.

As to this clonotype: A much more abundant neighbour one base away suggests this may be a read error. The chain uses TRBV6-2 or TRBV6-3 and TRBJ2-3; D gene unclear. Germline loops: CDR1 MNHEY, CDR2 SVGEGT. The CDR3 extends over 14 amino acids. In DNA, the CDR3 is TGTGCCGGCAGTTACTCAGCATTTGGGGATACGCAGTATTTT. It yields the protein CAGSYSAFGDTQYF.

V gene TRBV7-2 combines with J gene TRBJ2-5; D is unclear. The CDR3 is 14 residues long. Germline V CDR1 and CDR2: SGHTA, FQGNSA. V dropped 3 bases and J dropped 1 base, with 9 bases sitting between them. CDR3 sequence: CASSFRAVQETQYF. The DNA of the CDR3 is TGTGCCAGCAGCTTTCGGGCAGTCCAAGAGACCCAGTACTTC.

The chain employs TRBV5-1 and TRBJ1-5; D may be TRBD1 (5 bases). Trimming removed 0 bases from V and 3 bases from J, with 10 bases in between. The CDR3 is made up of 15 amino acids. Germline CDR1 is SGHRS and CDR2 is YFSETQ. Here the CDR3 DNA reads TGCGCCAGCAGCTTGGCCACAGGCACCAATCAGCCCCAGCATTTT. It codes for CASSLATGTNQPQHF. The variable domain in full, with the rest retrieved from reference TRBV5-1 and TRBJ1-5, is KAGVTQTPRYLIKTRGQQVTLSCSPISGHRSVSWYQQTPGQGLQFLFEYFSETQRNKGNFPGRFSGRQFSNSRSEMNVSTLELGDSALYLCASSLATGTNQPQHFGDGTRLSIL.

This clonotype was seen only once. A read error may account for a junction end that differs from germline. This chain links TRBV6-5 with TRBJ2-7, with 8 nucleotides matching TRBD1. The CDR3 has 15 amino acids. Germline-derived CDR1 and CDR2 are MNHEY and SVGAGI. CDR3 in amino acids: CASGNRGSLSYEQYF. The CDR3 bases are TGTGCCAGCGGAAACAGGGGGTCTTTATCCTACGAACAGTACTTC.

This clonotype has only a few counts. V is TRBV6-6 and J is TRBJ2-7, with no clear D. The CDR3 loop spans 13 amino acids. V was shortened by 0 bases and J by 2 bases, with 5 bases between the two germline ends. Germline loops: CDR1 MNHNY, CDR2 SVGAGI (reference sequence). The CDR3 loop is CASSYSSAYEQYF. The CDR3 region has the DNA TGTGCCAGCAGTTACTCGTCGGCCTACGAGCAGTACTTC.

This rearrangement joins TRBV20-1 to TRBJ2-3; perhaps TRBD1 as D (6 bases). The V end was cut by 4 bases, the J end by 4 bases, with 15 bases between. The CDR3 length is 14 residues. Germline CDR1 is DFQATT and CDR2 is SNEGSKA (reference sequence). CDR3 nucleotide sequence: TGCAGTGCTACCCGAGCAGGGGCTCCAGATACGCAGTATTTT. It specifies CSATRAGAPDTQYF.

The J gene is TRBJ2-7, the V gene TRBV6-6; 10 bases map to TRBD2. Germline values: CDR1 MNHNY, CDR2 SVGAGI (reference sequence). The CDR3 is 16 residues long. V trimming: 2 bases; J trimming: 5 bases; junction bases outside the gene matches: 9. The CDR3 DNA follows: TGTGCCAGCAGTTACCTAGCGGGGGAAGTCCAGAACGAGCAGTACTTC. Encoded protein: CASSYLAGEVQNEQYF.

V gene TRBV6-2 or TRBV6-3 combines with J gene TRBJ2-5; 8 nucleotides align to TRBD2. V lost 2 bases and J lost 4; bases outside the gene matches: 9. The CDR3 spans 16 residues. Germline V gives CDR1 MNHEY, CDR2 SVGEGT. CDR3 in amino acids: CASSYPAGGSRETQYF. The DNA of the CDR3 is TGTGCCAGCAGTTACCCGGCGGGGGGTTCACGAGAGACCCAGTACTTC.

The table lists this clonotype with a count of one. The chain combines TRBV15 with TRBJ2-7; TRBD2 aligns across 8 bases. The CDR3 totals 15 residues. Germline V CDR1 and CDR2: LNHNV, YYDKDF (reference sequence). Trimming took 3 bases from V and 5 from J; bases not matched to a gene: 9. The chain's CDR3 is CATSRGIAGSDEQYF. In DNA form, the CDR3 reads TGTGCCACCAGCAGGGGAATAGCGGGGAGTGACGAGCAGTACTTC.

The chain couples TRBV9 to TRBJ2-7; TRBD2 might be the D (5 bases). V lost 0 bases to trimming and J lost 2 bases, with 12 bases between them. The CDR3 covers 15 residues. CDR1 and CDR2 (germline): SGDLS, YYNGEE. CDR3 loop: CASSVGGQEAYEQYF. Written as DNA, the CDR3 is TGTGCCAGCAGCGTAGGAGGGCAGGAAGCCTACGAGCAGTACTTC.

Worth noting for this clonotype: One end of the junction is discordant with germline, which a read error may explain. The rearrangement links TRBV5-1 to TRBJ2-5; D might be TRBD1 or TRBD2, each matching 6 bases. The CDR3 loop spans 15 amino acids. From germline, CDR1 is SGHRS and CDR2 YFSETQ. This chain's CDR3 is CASSLDPSGGQEQCF. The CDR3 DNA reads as TGCGCCAGCAGCTTGGATCCGTCTGGGGGGCAGGAGCAGTGCTTC.

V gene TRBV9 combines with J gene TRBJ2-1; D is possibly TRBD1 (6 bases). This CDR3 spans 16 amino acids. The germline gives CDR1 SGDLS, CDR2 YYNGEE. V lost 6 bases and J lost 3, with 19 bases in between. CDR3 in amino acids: CASTKRDTGFYNEQFF. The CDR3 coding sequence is TGTGCCAGCACCAAAAGGGACACAGGATTCTACAATGAGCAGTTCTTC. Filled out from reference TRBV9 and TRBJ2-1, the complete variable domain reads DSGVTQTPKHLITATGQRVTLRCSPRSGDLSVYWYQQSLDQGLQFLIQYYNGEERAKGNILERFSAQQFPDLHSELNLSSLELGDSALYFCASTKRDTGFYNEQFFGPGTRLTVL.

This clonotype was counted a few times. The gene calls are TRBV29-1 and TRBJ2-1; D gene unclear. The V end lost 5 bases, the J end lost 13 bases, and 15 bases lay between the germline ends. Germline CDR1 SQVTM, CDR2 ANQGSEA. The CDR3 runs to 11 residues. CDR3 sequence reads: CSVTSRRLQFF. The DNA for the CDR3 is TGCAGCGTTACATCCCGGAGATTACAGTTCTTC.

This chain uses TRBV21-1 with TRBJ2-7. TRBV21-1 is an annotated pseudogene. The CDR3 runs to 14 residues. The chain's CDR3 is CASSKVGVSYEQYF. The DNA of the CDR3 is TGTGCCAGCAGCAAAGTCGGAGTCTCCTACGAGCAGTACTTC.

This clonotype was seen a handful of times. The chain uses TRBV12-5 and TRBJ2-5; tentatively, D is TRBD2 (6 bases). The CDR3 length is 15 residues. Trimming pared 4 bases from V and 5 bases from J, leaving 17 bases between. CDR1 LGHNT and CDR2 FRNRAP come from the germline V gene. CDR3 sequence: CASGSSGEVGETQYF. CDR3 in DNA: TGTGCTAGTGGTTCCTCGGGGGAGGTAGGGGAGACCCAGTACTTC.

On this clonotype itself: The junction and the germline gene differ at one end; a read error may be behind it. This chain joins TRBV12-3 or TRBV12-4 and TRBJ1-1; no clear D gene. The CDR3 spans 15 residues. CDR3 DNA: TGTACCAGCAGTTCCATGGGCGGCATGAACACTGAAGCTTTCTTT. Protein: CTSSSMGGMNTEAFF.

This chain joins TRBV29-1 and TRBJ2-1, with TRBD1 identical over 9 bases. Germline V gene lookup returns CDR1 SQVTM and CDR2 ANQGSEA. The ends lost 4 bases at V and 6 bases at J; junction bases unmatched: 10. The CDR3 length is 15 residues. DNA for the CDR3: TGCAGCGTTGCCCTCGGGACAGGGCATGTCAATGAGCAGTTCTTC. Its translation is CSVALGTGHVNEQFF.

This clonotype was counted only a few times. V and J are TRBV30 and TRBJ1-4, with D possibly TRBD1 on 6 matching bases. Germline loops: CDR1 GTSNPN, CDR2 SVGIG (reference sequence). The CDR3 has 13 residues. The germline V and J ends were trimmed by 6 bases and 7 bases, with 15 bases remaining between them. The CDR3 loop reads CACIKGGSEKLFF. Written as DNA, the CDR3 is TGTGCCTGTATCAAGGGGGGAAGTGAAAAACTGTTTTTT.

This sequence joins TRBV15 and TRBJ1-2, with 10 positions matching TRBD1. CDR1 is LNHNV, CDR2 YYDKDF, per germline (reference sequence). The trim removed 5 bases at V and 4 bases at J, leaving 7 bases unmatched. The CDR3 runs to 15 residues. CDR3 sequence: CATSPGQGSVYGYTF. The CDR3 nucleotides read TGTGCCACCAGCCCGGGACAGGGGTCTGTCTATGGCTACACCTTC.

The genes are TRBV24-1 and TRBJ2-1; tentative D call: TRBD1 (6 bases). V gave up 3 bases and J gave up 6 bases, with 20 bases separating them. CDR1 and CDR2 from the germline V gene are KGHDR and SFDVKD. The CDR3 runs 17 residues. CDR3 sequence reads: CATSDPAPGADLNEQFF. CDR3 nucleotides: TGTGCCACCAGTGATCCGGCCCCAGGGGCCGACCTCAATGAGCAGTTCTTC.

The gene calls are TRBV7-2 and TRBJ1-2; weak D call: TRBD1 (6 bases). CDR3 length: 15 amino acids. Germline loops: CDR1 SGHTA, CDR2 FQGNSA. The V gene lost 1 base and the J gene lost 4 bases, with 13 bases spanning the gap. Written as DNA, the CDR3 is TGTGCCAGCAGCTTAGGGGGGGCGCAAGGCTATGGCTACACCTTC. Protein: CASSLGGAQGYGYTF. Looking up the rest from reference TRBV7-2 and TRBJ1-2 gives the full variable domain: GAGVSQSPSNKVTEKGKDVELRCDPISGHTALYWYRQSLGQGLEFLIYFQGNSAPDKSGLPSDRFSAERTGGSVSTLTIQRTQQEDSAVYLCASSLGGAQGYGYTFGSGTRLTVV.